This TCR beta chain is from a study of breast tumors, draining lymph nodes, adjacent tissues. Study-wide results and limits: Tumors had less TCR diversity than lymph nodes, more than nontumor tissue. The data were judged consistent with most tumor T cells coming from lymph node and expanding in tumor.

The germline V and J ends were trimmed by 3 bases and 16 bases, with 7 bases remaining between them. This CDR3 is 10 amino acids long. CDR1 is WSHSY and CDR2 is SAAADI in the germline V gene. TCRdb reprocessed the multiplex PCR reads with MiXCR, giving one entry per CDR3 protein. The sample comprises 20,000 to 25,000 distinct CDR3 sequences, 45% to 65% of which are singletons, and 13% to 15% rests with the top ten. By frequency in the sample, this clonotype is medium-sized. Its matching antigen is unknown. The clonotype comes from a female donor with breast cancer. Some clones in this sample may be carry-over from other donors' samples. V usage is TRBV10-2 and J usage is TRBJ1-6, with no clear D. Sample: breast tumor tissue. The CDR3 nucleotides are TGCGCCAGCAGTGACCACGGGCTCCACTTT. As protein: CASSDHGLHF.